A selection of T cell receptor beta chains follows, all from one sample in a study of blood T cell repertoires in COVID-19. Profiling relied on immunoSEQ multiplex PCR, and the TCRdb table lists in-frame clones only, not all of them. The data show roughly 300,000 clones, around 87% seen once. The sequencing sample was made of peripheral blood. The receptors derive from a woman aged 45 to 65 who had recovered from COVID-19. The CDR3 runs from the conserved cysteine through the conserved F or W. A D gene is named only where the DNA matches it firmly. Expanded clones are given a class, and other clones once, few, many or no size at all.

cdr3_nt | cdr3_aa | d_call | v_call | clone_size | j_call
TGTGCCAGCAGTTTGGGACTGAACAAGGTCTACGAGCAGTACTTC | CASSLGLNKVYEQYF | NA | TRBV28 | NA | TRBJ2-7
TGTGCCAGCAGCTTAGTGGCGGCCCAGTACTTC | CASSLVAAQYF | NA | TRBV7-8 | NA | TRBJ2-5
TGTGCCACCCAACCGGGACAGGGGGTTCAGCCCCAGCATTTT | CATQPGQGVQPQHF | TRBD1 | TRBV10-3 | NA | TRBJ1-5
TGCGCCAGCAGACCGGAGGGTAGCACCGGGGAGCTGTTTTTT | CASRPEGSTGELFF | NA | TRBV5-1 | NA | TRBJ2-2
TGTGCCAGCAGTGAGGGCCAAGTGACAGGGGACTACGAGCAGTACTTC | CASSEGQVTGDYEQYF | TRBD1 | TRBV2 | once | TRBJ2-7
TGTGCCAGCAGTTGGACAGCTACAACTAATGAAAAACTGTTTTTT | CASSWTATTNEKLFF | NA | TRBV2 | many | TRBJ1-4
TGTGCCAGCAGCGCCAGACTGGTCTCTGGGGCCAACGTCCTGACTTTC | CASSARLVSGANVLTF | NA | TRBV9 | NA | TRBJ2-6
TGTGCCAGTAGCCCGACAGCCAGCTCCTACGAGCAGTACTTC | CASSPTASSYEQYF | NA | TRBV19 | NA | TRBJ2-7
TGTGCCAGCAGCTTGGCCCGTGGAGTTAGCAATCAGCCCCAGCATTTT | CASSLARGVSNQPQHF | NA | TRBV5-8 | NA | TRBJ1-5
TGTGCCAGCAGCCCTCTTTCCGGGACAAGATACTACAATGAGCAGTTCTTC | CASSPLSGTRYYNEQFF | NA | TRBV28 | NA | TRBJ2-1
TGTGCCAGCAGCCTAGGGCCTAATCAGCCCCAGCATTTT | CASSLGPNQPQHF | NA | TRBV7-9 | NA | TRBJ1-5
TGCGCCTCGGGGGAGCGGACCTCCTACGAGCAGTACTTC | CASGERTSYEQYF | NA | TRBV4-3 | NA | TRBJ2-7
TGTGCCAGCACCAGGGGGACAGCACCTTACGAGCAGTACTTC | CASTRGTAPYEQYF | TRBD1 | TRBV28 | NA | TRBJ2-7
TGTGCCAGCAGCGTAAGCGTATCTCCCACAGATACGCAGTATTTT | CASSVSVSPTDTQYF | NA | TRBV9 | NA | TRBJ2-3
TGTGCCAGCAGCATTTCCCCGACAATCGATGGCTACACCTTC | CASSISPTIDGYTF | NA | TRBV28 | NA | TRBJ1-2
TGTGCCAGCAGCGTAGCTTGGGGCAGGGATGGCTACACCTTC | CASSVAWGRDGYTF | NA | TRBV9 | NA | TRBJ1-2
TGTGCCAGCAGTCAAAACACAGATACGCAGTATTTT | CASSQNTDTQYF | NA | TRBV6-2/TRBV6-3 | NA | TRBJ2-3
TGTGCCAGCAGTTTAGCGGCAACCGAGCAGTACTTC | CASSLAATEQYF | NA | TRBV28 | NA | TRBJ2-7
TGTGCCAGCAGTTCCCTCCTCGATGGGAGGCGGTACAATGAGCAGTTCTTC | CASSSLLDGRRYNEQFF | NA | TRBV6-2/TRBV6-3 | NA | TRBJ2-1
TGCGCCAGCAGCTGGACAGGGCAAGAGACCCAGTACTTC | CASSWTGQETQYF | TRBD1 | TRBV5-1 | NA | TRBJ2-5
TGCGCCAGCAGCCAAGCAACCCTAGCGGGACGTTCGGATACGCAGTATTTT | CASSQATLAGRSDTQYF | TRBD2 | TRBV4-3 | NA | TRBJ2-3
TGTGCCACCAGTGCGCCAGGACTAGCGGGATCGGGTGAGCAGTTCTTC | CATSAPGLAGSGEQFF | TRBD2 | TRBV24-1 | NA | TRBJ2-1
TGTGCCATCAGTGAGATCACTGATGGCTACACCTTC | CAISEITDGYTF | NA | TRBV10-3 | NA | TRBJ1-2
TGTGCCAGCAGCAAACGGACAGTCTTACCCCCCTACGAGCAGTACTTC | CASSKRTVLPPYEQYF | NA | TRBV14 | NA | TRBJ2-7
TGTGCCAGCAGTTGGCTGAACACCGGGGAGCTGTTTTTT | CASSWLNTGELFF | NA | TRBV2 | NA | TRBJ2-2
TGCGCCAGCAGCCAAGAGCATAGCTTGCCATCCTACGAGCAGTACTTC | CASSQEHSLPSYEQYF | NA | TRBV4-1 | NA | TRBJ2-7
TGTGCCAGCATTAAACTGACCGGGACAGGGTTCAGCACAGATACGCAGTATTTT | CASIKLTGTGFSTDTQYF | TRBD1 | TRBV27 | NA | TRBJ2-3
TGTGCCAGCAGCCAAGATCTGACTTCTAGTCGGGGCTACACCTTC | CASSQDLTSSRGYTF | NA | TRBV3-1/TRBV3-2 | NA | TRBJ1-2
TGTGCCACCAGTGATTACGACGTCAGGGACACCGGGGAGCTGTTTTTT | CATSDYDVRDTGELFF | NA | TRBV24-1 | NA | TRBJ2-2
TGTGCCAGCAGCTGGACTAGCGGGGGCCGGGGGCGCTCCTACAATGAGCAGTTCTTC | CASSWTSGGRGRSYNEQFF | TRBD2 | TRBV7-2 | NA | TRBJ2-1
TGTGCCAGCAGCTTTCAGCGGGGGCAAGAGACCCAGTACTTC | CASSFQRGQETQYF | TRBD2 | TRBV7-2 | NA | TRBJ2-5
TGTGCCAGCAACGATCTGGGACTAGCGGGAGATAGAGATACGCAGTATTTT | CASNDLGLAGDRDTQYF | TRBD2 | TRBV28 | NA | TRBJ2-3
TGCGCCAGCCGTCAGACTAGCGGGAATGAGCAGTTCTTC | CASRQTSGNEQFF | TRBD2 | TRBV5-1 | once | TRBJ2-1
TGTGCCACCAGCAGAGTTCGGATTAGCGGGAGCTCCTACAATGAGCAGTTCTTC | CATSRVRISGSSYNEQFF | TRBD2 | TRBV15 | NA | TRBJ2-1
TGTGCCAGCGGGCTTCCAGCGGGAGTTGTCGAGCAGTACTTC | CASGLPAGVVEQYF | TRBD2 | TRBV28 | NA | TRBJ2-7
TGTGCCAGCAGCGGTAGCGGGGGAAACTACGAGCAGTACTTC | CASSGSGGNYEQYF | TRBD2 | TRBV7-2 | NA | TRBJ2-7
TGTGCCAGCAGTGAATTGGGACAGGGGGCAGATACGCAGTATTTT | CASSELGQGADTQYF | TRBD1 | TRBV6-1 | NA | TRBJ2-3
TGTGCCAGCAGCTTCAGAGGCTCGACGGGGTGGGCCAACGTCCTGACTTTC | CASSFRGSTGWANVLTF | NA | TRBV5-4 | NA | TRBJ2-6
TGTGCCAGCAGTTTGGGAGGGGCCAATGAGCAGTTCTTC | CASSLGGANEQFF | TRBD2 | TRBV28 | few | TRBJ2-1
TGTGCCATCAGTGCCGGGAATGGCGGGGGGACCAATGAGCAGTTCTTC | CAISAGNGGGTNEQFF | TRBD2 | TRBV10-3 | NA | TRBJ2-1
TGCGCCAGCAGCTTGGCCGGAGCGGATACGCAGTATTTT | CASSLAGADTQYF | NA | TRBV5-1 | NA | TRBJ2-3
TGTGCCAGCAGTTTAATGGGCAGGGCGAACTATGGCTACACCTTC | CASSLMGRANYGYTF | NA | TRBV27 | NA | TRBJ1-2
TGTGCCAGCAGCCAAGGGACTAGCCCCTACAATGAGCAGTTCTTC | CASSQGTSPYNEQFF | TRBD2 | TRBV5-8 | few | TRBJ2-1
TGTGCCATCAGTTTAGCGGGGGGGCGTTACAATGAGCAGTTCTTC | CAISLAGGRYNEQFF | TRBD2 | TRBV10-3 | NA | TRBJ2-1
TGTGCCAGCGGAGGGGGCGAGGAGGTGTACACTGAAGCTTTCTTT | CASGGGEEVYTEAFF | TRBD1 | TRBV28 | NA | TRBJ1-1
TGTGCCAGCAGCTTACAAACAGGAATAACTAATGAAAAACTGTTTTTT | CASSLQTGITNEKLFF | NA | TRBV7-2 | NA | TRBJ1-4
TGTGCCAGCAGCCCCTCTAGCGGGAGGGCCTTAAGATACAATGAGCAGTTCTTC | CASSPSSGRALRYNEQFF | TRBD2 | TRBV7-9 | NA | TRBJ2-1
TGTGCCAGCAGCGTAGGACATACCTTCTACGAGCAGTACTTC | CASSVGHTFYEQYF | NA | TRBV9 | NA | TRBJ2-7
TGTGCCAGCAGGGGACAGGCCGACAATCAGCCCCAGCATTTT | CASRGQADNQPQHF | TRBD1 | TRBV2 | NA | TRBJ1-5